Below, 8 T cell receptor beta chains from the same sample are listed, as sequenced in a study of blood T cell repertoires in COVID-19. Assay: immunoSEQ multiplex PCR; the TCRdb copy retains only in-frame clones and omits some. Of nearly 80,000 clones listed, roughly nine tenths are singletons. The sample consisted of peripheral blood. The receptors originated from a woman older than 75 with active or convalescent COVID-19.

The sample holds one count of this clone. In nucleotides, the CDR3 is TGTGCCAGCAGTGAATCGGCAGGAAACTATGGCTACACCTTC. This translates into CASSESAGNYGYTF. V gene TRBV6-1 combines with J gene TRBJ1-2, with unresolved D. V was shortened by 2 bases and J by 2 bases, with 9 bases between the two germline ends. Germline loops: CDR1 MNHNS, CDR2 SASEGT. This CDR3 contains 14 residues.

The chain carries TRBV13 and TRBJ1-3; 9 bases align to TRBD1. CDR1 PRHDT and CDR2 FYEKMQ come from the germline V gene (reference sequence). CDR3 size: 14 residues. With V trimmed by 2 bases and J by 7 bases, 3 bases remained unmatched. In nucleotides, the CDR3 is TGTGCCAGCAGCTTAAGACAGGGGGTTAACACCATATATTTT. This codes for CASSLRQGVNTIYF.

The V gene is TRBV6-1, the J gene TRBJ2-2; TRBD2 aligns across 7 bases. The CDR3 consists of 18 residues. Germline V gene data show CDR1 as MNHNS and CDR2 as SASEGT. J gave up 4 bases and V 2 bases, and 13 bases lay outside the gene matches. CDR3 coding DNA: TGTGCCAGCAGTGAATGGGGCGGGGGAGGGAGGAGCACCGGGGAGCTGTTTTTT. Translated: CASSEWGGGGRSTGELFF.

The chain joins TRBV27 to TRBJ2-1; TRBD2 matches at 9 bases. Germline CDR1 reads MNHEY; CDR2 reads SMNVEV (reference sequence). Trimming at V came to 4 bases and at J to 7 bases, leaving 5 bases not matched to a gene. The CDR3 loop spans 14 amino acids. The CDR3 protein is CASSYSGRGNEQFF. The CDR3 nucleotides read TGTGCCAGCAGTTATAGCGGGAGAGGAAATGAGCAGTTCTTC.

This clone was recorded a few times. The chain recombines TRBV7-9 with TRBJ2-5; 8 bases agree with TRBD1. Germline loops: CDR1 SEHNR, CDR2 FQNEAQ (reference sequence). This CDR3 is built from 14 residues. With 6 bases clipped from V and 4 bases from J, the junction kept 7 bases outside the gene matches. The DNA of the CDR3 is TGTGCCAGCAGTCACGGACAGGGTAGAGAGACCCAGTACTTC. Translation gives CASSHGQGRETQYF.

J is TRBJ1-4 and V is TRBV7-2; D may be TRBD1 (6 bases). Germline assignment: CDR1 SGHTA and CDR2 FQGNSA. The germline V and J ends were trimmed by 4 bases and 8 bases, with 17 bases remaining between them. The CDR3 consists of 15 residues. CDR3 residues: CASSSTRGGGEKLFF. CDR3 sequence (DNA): TGTGCCAGCAGCTCAACGAGAGGGGGTGGAGAAAAACTGTTTTTT. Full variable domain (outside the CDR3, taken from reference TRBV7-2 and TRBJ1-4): GAGVSQSPSNKVTEKGKDVELRCDPISGHTALYWYRQSLGQGLEFLIYFQGNSAPDKSGLPSDRFSAERTGGSVSTLTIQRTQQEDSAVYLCASSSTRGGGEKLFFGSGTQLSVL.

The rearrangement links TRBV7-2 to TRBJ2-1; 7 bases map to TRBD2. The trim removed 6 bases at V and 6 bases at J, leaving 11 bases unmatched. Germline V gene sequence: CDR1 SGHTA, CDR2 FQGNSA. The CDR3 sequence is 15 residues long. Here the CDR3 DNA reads TGTGCCAGCAGTTTGGGTAGGGAGCGGGGCAATGAGCAGTTCTTC. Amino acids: CASSLGRERGNEQFF.

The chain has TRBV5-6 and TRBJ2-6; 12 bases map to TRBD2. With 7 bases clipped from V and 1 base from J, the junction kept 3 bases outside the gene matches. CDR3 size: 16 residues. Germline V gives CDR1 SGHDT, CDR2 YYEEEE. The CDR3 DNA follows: TGTGCCAGCGTACTAGCGGGAGGATCTGGGGCCAACGTCCTGACTTTC. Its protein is CASVLAGGSGANVLTF.